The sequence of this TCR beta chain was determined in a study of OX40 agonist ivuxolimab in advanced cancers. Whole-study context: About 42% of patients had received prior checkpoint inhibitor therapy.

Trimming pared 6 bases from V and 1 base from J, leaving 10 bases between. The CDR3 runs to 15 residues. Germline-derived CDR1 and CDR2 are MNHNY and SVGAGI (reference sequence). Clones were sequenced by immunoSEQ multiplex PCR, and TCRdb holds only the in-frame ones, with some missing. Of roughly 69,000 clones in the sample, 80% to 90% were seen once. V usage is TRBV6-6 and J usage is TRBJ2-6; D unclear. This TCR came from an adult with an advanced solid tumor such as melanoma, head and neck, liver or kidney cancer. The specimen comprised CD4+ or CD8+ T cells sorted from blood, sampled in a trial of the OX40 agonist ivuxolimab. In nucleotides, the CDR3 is TGTGCCAGCAGCCAAGAATCGTCTGGGGCCAACGTCCTGACTTTC. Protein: CASSQESSGANVLTF.